This note documents a single T cell receptor (beta chain) sequence. Its antigen is not identified. Gene names are mouse gene names. Sequencing ends 1 residue short of the CDR3 end; the germline J gene provides the rest. The V gene's germline CDR1 is GKSSPN and CDR2 SITVG. V lost 0 bases to trimming and J lost 6 bases, with 5 bases between them. This CDR3 has 11 amino acids. The sample comes from a study of tissue T cells after allogeneic stem cell transplantation. Study results and limitations: In patients and mice, blood and spleen missed much of tissue repertoire. Few T cell clones were shared across patients, but motif clusters showed tissue-specific shared signatures.

TCRdb keeps only in-frame clones here, not all; method: immunoSEQ multiplex PCR. The sample contains about 48,000 clones, approximately 73% of which appear only once. The sequencing sample was made of sorted cells pooled from one or two spleens. The V and J genes are TRBV31 and TRBJ1-1; D remains unclear. The origin of this receptor is a pool of C57BL/6 mice in good health. Partial CDR3 DNA: TGTGCCTGGAGTCTGGCAGCAGAAGTCTTC. This encodes CAWSLAAEVF. The entire CDR3 reads CAWSLAAEVFF.